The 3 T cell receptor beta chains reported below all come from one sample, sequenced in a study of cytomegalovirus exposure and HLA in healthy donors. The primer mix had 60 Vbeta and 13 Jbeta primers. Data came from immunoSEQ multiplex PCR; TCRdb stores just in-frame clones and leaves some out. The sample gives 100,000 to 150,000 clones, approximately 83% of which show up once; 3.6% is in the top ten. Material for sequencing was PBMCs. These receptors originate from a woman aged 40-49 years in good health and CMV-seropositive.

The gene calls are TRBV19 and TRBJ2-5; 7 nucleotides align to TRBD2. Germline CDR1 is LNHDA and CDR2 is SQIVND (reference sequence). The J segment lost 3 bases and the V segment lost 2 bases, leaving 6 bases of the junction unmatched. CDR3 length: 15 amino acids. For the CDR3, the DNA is TGTGCCAGTAGTATACGTGAAAGCGGGAAAGAGACCCAGTACTTC. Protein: CASSIRESGKETQYF. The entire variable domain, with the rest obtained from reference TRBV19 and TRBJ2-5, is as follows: DGGITQSPKYLFRKEGQNVTLSCEQNLNHDAMYWYRQDPGQGLRLIYYSQIVNDFQKGDIAEGYSVSREKKESFPLTVTSAQKNPTAFYLCASSIRESGKETQYFGPGTRLLVL.

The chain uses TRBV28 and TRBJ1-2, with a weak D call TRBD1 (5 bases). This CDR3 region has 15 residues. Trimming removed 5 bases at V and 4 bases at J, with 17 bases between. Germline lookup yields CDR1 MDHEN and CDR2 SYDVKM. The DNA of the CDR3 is TGTGCCAGCAGTCCTCCTTGGGGCGTGAGCTATGGCTACACCTTC. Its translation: CASSPPWGVSYGYTF.

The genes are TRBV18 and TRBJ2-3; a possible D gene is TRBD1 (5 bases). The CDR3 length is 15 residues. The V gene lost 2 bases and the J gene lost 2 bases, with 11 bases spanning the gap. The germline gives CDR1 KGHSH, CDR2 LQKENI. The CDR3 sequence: CASSPSRQPTDTQYF. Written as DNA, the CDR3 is TGTGCCAGCTCACCATCGAGACAGCCCACAGATACGCAGTATTTT.